This TCR beta chain appears in the sequencing data of a study of glioma-infiltrating T cells. Germline V gene lookup returns CDR1 SGHNT and CDR2 YENEEA. The CDR3 runs 14 residues. V lost 5 bases and J 3 bases, leaving 13 bases between the germline ends. Study-wide findings and caveats: Tissue-blood divergence was below expectation in non-neoplastic patients, above in gliomas.

Comments on this clonotype: Its specificity is not known.

Using RNA template, CDR3s of TCR alpha and beta were amplified with iRepertoire arm-PCR. TCRdb reprocessed the multiplex PCR reads via MiXCR and lists one record per CDR3 protein. The sample lists under 130,000 distinct CDR3 sequences; 29% were seen once. The chain joins TRBV11-3 to TRBJ2-5; tentative D call: TRBD1 (6 bases). Material for sequencing was glioma tissue, nonneoplastic brain tissue, or PBMCs (not recorded which). This TCR came from a human donor with low-grade glioma or glioblastoma, undergoing nonglioma brain surgery, or in good health (not recorded which). The CDR3 DNA follows: TGTGCCAGCAGCAAATACGGACAGAAAGAGACCCAGTACTTC. It specifies CASSKYGQKETQYF. The variable domain in full, completed from reference TRBV11-3 and TRBJ2-5, reads EAGVVQSPRYKIIEKKQPVAFWCNPISGHNTLYWYLQNLGQGPELLIRYENEEAVDDSQLPKDRFSAERLKGVDSTLKIQPAELGDSAVYLCASSKYGQKETQYFGPGTRLLVL.